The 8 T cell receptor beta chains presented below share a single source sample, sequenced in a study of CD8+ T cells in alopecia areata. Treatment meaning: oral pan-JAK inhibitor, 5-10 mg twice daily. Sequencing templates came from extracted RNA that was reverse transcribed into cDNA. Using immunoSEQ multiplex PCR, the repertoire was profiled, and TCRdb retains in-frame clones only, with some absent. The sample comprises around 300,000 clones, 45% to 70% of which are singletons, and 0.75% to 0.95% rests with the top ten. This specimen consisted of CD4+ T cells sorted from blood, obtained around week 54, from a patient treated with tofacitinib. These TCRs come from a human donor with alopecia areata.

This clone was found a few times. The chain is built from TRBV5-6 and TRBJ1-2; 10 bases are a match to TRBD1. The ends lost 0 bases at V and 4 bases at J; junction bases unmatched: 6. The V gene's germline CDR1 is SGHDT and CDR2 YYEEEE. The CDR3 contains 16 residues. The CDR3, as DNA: TGTGCCAGCAGCTTGGGCGGGACAGGGGTCCGCTATGGCTACACCTTC. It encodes CASSLGGTGVRYGYTF.

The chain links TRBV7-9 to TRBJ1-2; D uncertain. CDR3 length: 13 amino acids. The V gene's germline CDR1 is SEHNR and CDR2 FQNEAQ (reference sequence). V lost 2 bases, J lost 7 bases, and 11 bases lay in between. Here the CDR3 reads CASSLSTGSGYTF. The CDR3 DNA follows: TGTGCCAGCAGCTTAAGTACTGGATCTGGCTACACCTTC.

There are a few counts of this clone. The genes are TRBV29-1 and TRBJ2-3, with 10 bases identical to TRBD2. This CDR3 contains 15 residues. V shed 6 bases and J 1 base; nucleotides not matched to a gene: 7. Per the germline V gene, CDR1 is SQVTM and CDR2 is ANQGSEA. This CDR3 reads CSVSLTSGGTDTQYF. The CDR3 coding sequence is TGCAGCGTCTCCCTAACTAGCGGGGGCACAGATACGCAGTATTTT.

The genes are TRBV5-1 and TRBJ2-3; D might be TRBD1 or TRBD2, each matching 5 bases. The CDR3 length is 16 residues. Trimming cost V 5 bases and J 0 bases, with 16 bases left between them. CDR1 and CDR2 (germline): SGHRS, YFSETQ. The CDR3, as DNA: TGCGCCAGCAGACCGGGACGGACGTATAGCACAGATACGCAGTATTTT. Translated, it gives CASRPGRTYSTDTQYF.

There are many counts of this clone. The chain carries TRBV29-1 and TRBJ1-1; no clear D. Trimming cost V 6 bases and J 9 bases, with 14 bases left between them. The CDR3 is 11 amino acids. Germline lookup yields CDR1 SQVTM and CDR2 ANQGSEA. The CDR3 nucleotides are TGCAGCGTCGGACGTTCAGACCAAGCTTTCTTT. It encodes CSVGRSDQAFF.

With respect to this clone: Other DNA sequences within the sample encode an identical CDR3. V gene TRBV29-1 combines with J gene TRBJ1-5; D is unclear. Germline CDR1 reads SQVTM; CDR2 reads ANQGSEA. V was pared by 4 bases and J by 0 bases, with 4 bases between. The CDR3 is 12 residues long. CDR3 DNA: TGCAGCGTTGGCGCTAGCAATCAGCCCCAGCATTTT. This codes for CSVGASNQPQHF.

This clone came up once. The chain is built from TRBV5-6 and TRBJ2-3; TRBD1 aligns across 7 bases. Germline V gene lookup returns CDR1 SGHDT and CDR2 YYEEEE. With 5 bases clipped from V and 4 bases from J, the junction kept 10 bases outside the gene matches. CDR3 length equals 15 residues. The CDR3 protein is CASRRRGGGSDTQYF. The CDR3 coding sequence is TGTGCCAGCAGACGGAGAGGGGGCGGTTCAGATACGCAGTATTTT.

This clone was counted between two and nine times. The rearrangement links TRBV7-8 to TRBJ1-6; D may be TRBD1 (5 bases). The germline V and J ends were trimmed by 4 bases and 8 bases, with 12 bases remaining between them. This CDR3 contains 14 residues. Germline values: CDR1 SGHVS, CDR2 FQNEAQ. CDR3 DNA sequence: TGTGCCAGCAGCTCGGGGGAGGCCTATTCACCCCTCCACTTT. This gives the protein CASSSGEAYSPLHF.